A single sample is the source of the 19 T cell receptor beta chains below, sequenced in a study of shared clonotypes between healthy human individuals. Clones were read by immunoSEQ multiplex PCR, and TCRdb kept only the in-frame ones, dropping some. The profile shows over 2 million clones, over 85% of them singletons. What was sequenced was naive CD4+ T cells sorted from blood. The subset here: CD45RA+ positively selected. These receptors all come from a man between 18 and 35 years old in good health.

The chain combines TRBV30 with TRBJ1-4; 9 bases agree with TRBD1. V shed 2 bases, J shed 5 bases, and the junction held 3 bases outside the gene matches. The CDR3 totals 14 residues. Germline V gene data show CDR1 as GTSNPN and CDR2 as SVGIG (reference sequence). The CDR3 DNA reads TGTGCCTGGAGTACCGGGACAGGGAATGAAAAACTGTTTTTT. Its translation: CAWSTGTGNEKLFF.

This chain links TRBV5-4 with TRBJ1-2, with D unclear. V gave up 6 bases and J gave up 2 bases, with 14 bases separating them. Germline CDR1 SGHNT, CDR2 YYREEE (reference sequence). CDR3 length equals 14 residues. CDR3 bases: TGTGCCAGCAACTTCGCCGGGGAGAACTATGGCTACACCTTC. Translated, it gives CASNFAGENYGYTF. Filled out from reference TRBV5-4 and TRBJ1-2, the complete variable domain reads ETGVTQSPTHLIKTRGQQVTLRCSSQSGHNTVSWYQQALGQGPQFIFQYYREEENGRGNFPPRFSGLQFPNYSSELNVNALELDDSALYLCASNFAGENYGYTFGSGTRLTVV.

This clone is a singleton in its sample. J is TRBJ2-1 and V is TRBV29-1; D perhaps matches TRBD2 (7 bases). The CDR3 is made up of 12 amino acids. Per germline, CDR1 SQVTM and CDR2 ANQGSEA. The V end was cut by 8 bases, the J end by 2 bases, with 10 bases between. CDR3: CSHGGPYNEQFF. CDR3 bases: TGCAGCCACGGGGGGCCCTACAATGAGCAGTTCTTC.

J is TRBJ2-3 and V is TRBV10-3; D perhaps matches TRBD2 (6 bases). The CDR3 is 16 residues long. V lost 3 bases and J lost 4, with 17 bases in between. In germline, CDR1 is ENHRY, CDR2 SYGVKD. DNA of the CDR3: TGTGCCATCAGTGAACACCCACTGGAGGGCTCAGATACGCAGTATTTT. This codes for CAISEHPLEGSDTQYF.

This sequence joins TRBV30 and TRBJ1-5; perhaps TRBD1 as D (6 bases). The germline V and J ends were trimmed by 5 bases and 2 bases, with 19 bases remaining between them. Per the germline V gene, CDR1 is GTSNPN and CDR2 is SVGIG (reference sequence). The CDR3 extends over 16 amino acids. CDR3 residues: CAWSLAPGQRNQPQHF. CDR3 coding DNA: TGTGCCTGGTCCCTAGCCCCCGGACAGCGCAATCAGCCCCAGCATTTT. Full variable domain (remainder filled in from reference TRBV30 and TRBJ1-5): SQTIHQWPATLVQPVGSPLSLECTVEGTSNPNLYWYRQAAGRGLQLLFYSVGIGQISSEVPQNLSASRPQDRQFILSSKKLLLSDSGFYLCAWSLAPGQRNQPQHFGDGTRLSIL.

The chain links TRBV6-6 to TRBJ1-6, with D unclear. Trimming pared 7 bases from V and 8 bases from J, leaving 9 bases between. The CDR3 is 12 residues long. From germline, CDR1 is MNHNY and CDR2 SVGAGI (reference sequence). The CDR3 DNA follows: TGTGCCAGCACCGCAAGGGATTCACCCCTCCACTTT. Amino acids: CASTARDSPLHF.

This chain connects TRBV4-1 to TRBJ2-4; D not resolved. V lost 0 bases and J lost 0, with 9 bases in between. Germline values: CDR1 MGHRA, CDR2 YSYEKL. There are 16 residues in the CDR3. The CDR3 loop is CASSQEGSLAKNIQYF. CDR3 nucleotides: TGCGCCAGCAGCCAAGAAGGATCACTAGCCAAAAACATTCAGTACTTC.

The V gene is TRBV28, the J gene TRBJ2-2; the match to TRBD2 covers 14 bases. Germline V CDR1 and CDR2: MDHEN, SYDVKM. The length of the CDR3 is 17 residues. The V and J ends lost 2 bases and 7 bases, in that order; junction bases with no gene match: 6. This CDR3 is CASSLRLAGGPDGELFF. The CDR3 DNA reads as TGTGCCAGCAGTTTAAGACTAGCGGGGGGGCCCGACGGGGAGCTGTTTTTT.

The chain's CDR3 is CASSLGGSGSGANVLTF. CDR3 bases: TGTGCCAGCAGCTTAGGTGGTTCAGGGTCTGGGGCCAACGTCCTGACTTTC. This chain joins TRBV11-3 and TRBJ2-6; weak D call: TRBD1 (5 bases). Looked up from germline, CDR1 is SGHNT and CDR2 is YENEEA. The V gene lost 1 base and the J gene lost 1 base, with 11 bases spanning the gap. The CDR3 covers 17 residues.

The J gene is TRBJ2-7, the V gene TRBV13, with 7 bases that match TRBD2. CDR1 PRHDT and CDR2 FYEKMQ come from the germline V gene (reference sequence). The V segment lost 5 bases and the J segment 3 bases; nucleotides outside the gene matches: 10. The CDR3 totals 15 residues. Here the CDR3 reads CASSLSGEPVYEQYF. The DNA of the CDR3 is TGTGCCAGCAGCCTCAGCGGGGAACCAGTCTACGAGCAGTACTTC.

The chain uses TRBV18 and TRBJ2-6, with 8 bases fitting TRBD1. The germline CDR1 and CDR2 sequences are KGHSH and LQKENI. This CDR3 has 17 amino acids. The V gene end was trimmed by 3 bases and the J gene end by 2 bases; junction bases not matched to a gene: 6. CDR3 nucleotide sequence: TGTGCCAGCTCACCCGGACGGACAGGGACTGGGGCCAACGTCCTGACTTTC. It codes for CASSPGRTGTGANVLTF.

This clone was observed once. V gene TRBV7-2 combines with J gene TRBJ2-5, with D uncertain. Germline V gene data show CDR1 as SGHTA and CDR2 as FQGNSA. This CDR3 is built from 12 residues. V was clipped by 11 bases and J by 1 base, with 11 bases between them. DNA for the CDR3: TGTGCCTCCCGCACGGGCCAAGAGACCCAGTACTTC. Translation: CASRTGQETQYF.

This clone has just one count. In nucleotides, the CDR3 is TGTGCCAGCAGCCGAAGCAAACGGGGAGCTCTCGGAGATACGCAGTATTTT. Translation gives CASSRSKRGALGDTQYF. This chain connects TRBV7-3 to TRBJ2-3; possibly TRBD2 for D (5 bases). This CDR3 has 17 amino acids. CDR1 and CDR2 (germline): SGHTA, FQGTGA. Trimming stripped 5 bases from V and 5 bases from J, with 23 bases between.

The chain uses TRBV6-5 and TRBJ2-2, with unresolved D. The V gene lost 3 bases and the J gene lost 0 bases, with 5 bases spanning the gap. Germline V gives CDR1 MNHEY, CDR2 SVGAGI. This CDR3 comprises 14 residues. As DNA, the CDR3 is TGTGCCAGCAGTTATACGACGAACACCGGGGAGCTGTTTTTT. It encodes CASSYTTNTGELFF.

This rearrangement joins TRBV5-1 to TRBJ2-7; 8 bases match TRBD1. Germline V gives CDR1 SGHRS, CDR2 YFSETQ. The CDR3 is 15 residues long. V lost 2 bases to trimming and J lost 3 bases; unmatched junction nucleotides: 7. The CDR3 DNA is TGCGCCAGCAGCTTAGACAGGGGAATCAGCTACGAGCAGTACTTC. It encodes CASSLDRGISYEQYF.

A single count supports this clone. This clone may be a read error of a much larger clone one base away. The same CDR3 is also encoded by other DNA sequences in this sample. The CDR3 here is CASSLSGNTEAFF. The CDR3 DNA sequence: TGTGCCAGCAGCTTATCAGGGAACACTGAAGCTTTCTTT. The chain joins TRBV11-2 to TRBJ1-1; D ambiguous. The CDR3 spans 13 residues. Germline CDR1 and CDR2: SGHAT and FQNNGV. V was pared by 2 bases and J by 1 base, with 5 bases between.

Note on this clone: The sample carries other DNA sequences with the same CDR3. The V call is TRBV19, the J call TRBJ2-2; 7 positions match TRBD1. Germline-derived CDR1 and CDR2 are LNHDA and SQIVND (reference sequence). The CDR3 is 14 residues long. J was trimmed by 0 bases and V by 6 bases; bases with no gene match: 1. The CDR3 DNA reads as TGTGCCAGTAGCGGGACAGCGAACACCGGGGAGCTGTTTTTT. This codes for CASSGTANTGELFF. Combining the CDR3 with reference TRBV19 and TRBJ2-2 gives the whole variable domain DGGITQSPKYLFRKEGQNVTLSCEQNLNHDAMYWYRQDPGQGLRLIYYSQIVNDFQKGDIAEGYSVSREKKESFPLTVTSAQKNPTAFYLCASSGTANTGELFFGEGSRLTVL.

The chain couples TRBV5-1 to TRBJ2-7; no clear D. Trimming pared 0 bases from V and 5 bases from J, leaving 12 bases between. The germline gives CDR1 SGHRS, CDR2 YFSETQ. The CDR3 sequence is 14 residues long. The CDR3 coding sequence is TGCGCCAGCAGCTTGGAAGGACGGGTCGACGAGCAGTACTTC. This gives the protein CASSLEGRVDEQYF. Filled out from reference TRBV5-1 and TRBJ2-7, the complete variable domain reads KAGVTQTPRYLIKTRGQQVTLSCSPISGHRSVSWYQQTPGQGLQFLFEYFSETQRNKGNFPGRFSGRQFSNSRSEMNVSTLELGDSALYLCASSLEGRVDEQYFGPGTRLTVT.

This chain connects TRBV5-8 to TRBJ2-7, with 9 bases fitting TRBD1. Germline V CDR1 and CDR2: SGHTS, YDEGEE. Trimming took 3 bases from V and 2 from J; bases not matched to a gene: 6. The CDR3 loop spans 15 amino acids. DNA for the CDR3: TGTGCCAGCAGCTCCGGGACAGGGCAGGCCTACGAGCAGTACTTC. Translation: CASSSGTGQAYEQYF.